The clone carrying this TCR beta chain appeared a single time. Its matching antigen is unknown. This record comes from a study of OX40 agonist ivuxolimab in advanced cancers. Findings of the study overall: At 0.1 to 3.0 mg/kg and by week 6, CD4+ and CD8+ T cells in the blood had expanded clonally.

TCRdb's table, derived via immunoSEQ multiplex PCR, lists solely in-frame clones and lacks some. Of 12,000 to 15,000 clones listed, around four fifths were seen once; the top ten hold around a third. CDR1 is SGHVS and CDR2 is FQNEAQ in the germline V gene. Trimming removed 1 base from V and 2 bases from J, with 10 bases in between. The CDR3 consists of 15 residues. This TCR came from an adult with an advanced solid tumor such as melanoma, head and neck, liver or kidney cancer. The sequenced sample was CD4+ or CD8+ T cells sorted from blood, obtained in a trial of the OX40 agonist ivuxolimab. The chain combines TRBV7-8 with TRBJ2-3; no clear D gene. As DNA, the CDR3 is TGTGCCAGCAGCTTAGTGGGCGGTTCCACAGATACGCAGTATTTT. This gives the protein CASSLVGGSTDTQYF. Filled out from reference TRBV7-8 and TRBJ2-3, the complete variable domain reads GAGVSQSPRYKVAKRGQDVALRCDPISGHVSLFWYQQALGQGPEFLTYFQNEAQLDKSGLPSDRFFAERPEGSVSTLKIQRTQQEDSAVYLCASSLVGGSTDTQYFGPGTRLTVL.